One sample yielded the 21 T cell receptor beta chains listed below, sequenced in a study of cytomegalovirus exposure and HLA in healthy donors. Both 60 Vbeta primers and 13 Jbeta primers went into the PCR. The data were produced by immunoSEQ multiplex PCR, yet TCRdb's version contains in-frame clones alone and is incomplete. This sample has about 180,000 clones; 80% occur once, and the top ten carry approximately 5.1%. The sample was PBMCs. The source is a man in his forties or fifties in good health and CMV-seronegative.

The V and J genes are TRBV6-5 and TRBJ1-1, with D maybe TRBD1 (5 bases). Germline values: CDR1 MNHEY, CDR2 SVGAGI. The CDR3 extends over 15 amino acids. V was clipped by 3 bases and J by 0 bases, with 11 bases between them. The CDR3 protein is CASSYSVGVNTEAFF. The CDR3 nucleotides read TGTGCCAGCAGTTATTCGGTAGGGGTGAACACTGAAGCTTTCTTT.

V gene TRBV11-3 combines with J gene TRBJ2-7; 7 nucleotides line up with TRBD1. Trimming removed 5 bases from V and 2 bases from J; junction bases left unmatched: 3. The CDR3 totals 13 residues. Germline CDR1 is SGHNT and CDR2 is YENEEA. In DNA form, the CDR3 reads TGTGCCAGCAGCGCCGACAGGGCCTACGAGCAGTACTTC. Translating gives CASSADRAYEQYF.

The chain recombines TRBV7-2 with TRBJ1-2, with D possibly being TRBD1 (6 bases). V lost 6 bases to trimming and J lost 10 bases, with 15 bases between them. There are 12 residues in the CDR3. CDR1 and CDR2 (germline): SGHTA, FQGNSA. The CDR3 region is CASSSGTTVYTF. CDR3 nucleotide sequence: TGTGCCAGCAGTTCCGGGACAACGGTCTACACCTTC.

The chain combines TRBV25-1 with TRBJ2-1; 9 bases are a match to TRBD2. CDR1 is MGHDK and CDR2 is SYGVNS in the germline V gene. The ends lost 4 bases at V and 5 bases at J; junction bases unmatched: 3. The CDR3 sequence is 14 residues long. As DNA, the CDR3 is TGTGCCAGCAGTGGACTAGCGGAGAACAATGAGCAGTTCTTC. Translation gives CASSGLAENNEQFF. Full variable domain (remainder filled in from reference TRBV25-1 and TRBJ2-1): EADIYQTPRYLVIGTGKKITLECSQTMGHDKMYWYQQDPGMELHLIHYSYGVNSTEKGDLSSESTVSRIRTEHFPLTLESARPSHTSQYLCASSGLAENNEQFFGPGTRLTVL.

The chain uses TRBV7-3 and TRBJ2-2, with 10 positions matching TRBD1. This CDR3 has 15 amino acids. V dropped 5 bases and J dropped 3; count of bases not matched to a gene: 3. Germline-derived CDR1 and CDR2 are SGHTA and FQGTGA. The CDR3 is CASSPTGGYTGELFF. DNA of the CDR3: TGTGCCAGCAGCCCGACAGGGGGCTACACCGGGGAGCTGTTTTTT. The whole variable domain, filled in from reference TRBV7-3 and TRBJ2-2, reads GAGVSQTPSNKVTEKGKYVELRCDPISGHTALYWYRQSLGQGPEFLIYFQGTGAADDSGLPNDRFFAVRPEGSVSTLKIQRTERGDSAVYLCASSPTGGYTGELFFGEGSRLTVL.

This clone was detected only a few times. V is TRBV5-6 and J is TRBJ2-5, with a tentative D call TRBD1 (6 bases). V was trimmed by 4 bases and J by 5 bases, leaving 15 bases between them. The CDR3 loop spans 14 amino acids. CDR1 is SGHDT, CDR2 YYEEEE, per germline. DNA of the CDR3: TGTGCCAGCAGCCCGATTAATAGGGGGGAGACCCAGTACTTC. Protein: CASSPINRGETQYF.

This chain links TRBV19 with TRBJ2-7, with 9 positions matching TRBD1. V shed 7 bases, J shed 5 bases, and the junction held 12 bases outside the gene matches. CDR1 LNHDA and CDR2 SQIVND come from the germline V gene (reference sequence). CDR3 length equals 15 residues. This chain's CDR3 is CASTTSGTGNHEQYF. CDR3 nucleotides: TGTGCCAGTACCACTTCCGGGACAGGGAACCACGAGCAGTACTTC.

This sequence joins TRBV4-3 and TRBJ2-6; 7 nucleotides match TRBD1. The CDR3 runs 18 residues. From germline, CDR1 is LGHNA and CDR2 YSLEER. The ends lost 0 bases at V and 3 bases at J; junction bases unmatched: 8. The CDR3 spells CASSQERGLFSGANVLTF. For the CDR3, the DNA is TGCGCCAGCAGCCAAGAGAGGGGGCTGTTCAGTGGGGCCAACGTCCTGACTTTC.

This chain's CDR3 is CASRTQGGNQPQHF. CDR3 nucleotide sequence: TGTGCCAGCAGAACTCAGGGGGGCAATCAGCCCCAGCATTTT. V usage is TRBV6-1 and J usage is TRBJ1-5, with TRBD1 matching 7 bases. The CDR3 has 14 residues. J was trimmed by 2 bases and V by 6 bases; bases with no gene match: 4. Germline lookup yields CDR1 MNHNS and CDR2 SASEGT.

The gene calls are TRBV7-3 and TRBJ1-2, with 9 bases identical to TRBD1. The V and J ends lost 4 bases and 7 bases, in that order; junction bases with no gene match: 4. This CDR3 is 13 amino acids long. CDR1 SGHTA and CDR2 FQGTGA come from the germline V gene. The CDR3 nucleotides read TGTGCCAGCAGCTACCGACAGGGGGGTGGCTACACCTTC. This sequence encodes CASSYRQGGGYTF.

The chain recombines TRBV7-9 with TRBJ2-1, with 9 bases aligning to TRBD1. With V trimmed by 5 bases and J by 2 bases, 4 bases remained unmatched. CDR3 length: 15 amino acids. The germline V gene has CDR1 SEHNR and CDR2 FQNEAQ (reference sequence). The CDR3 region has the DNA TGTGCCAGCAGCCCCCGGGACAGGGCCTACAATGAGCAGTTCTTC. This encodes CASSPRDRAYNEQFF.

The V gene is TRBV5-1, the J gene TRBJ2-3; possible D gene TRBD2, 6 bases. The CDR3 runs to 16 residues. Germline V lookup: CDR1 SGHRS, CDR2 YFSETQ. Trimming shortened V by 3 bases and J by 6 bases, and 20 bases separated the two germline ends. In DNA form, the CDR3 reads TGCGCCAGCAGCTCCCTAGGTAGCGGTCCCCTCGATACGCAGTATTTT. Translating gives CASSSLGSGPLDTQYF.

The chain has TRBV4-1 and TRBJ1-1, with a weak D call TRBD1 (5 bases). The CDR3 length is 15 residues. Germline V gives CDR1 MGHRA, CDR2 YSYEKL. Trimming left V 1 base short and J 4 bases short, with 13 bases between. The CDR3 sequence is CASSQVGGVGTEAFF. In nucleotides, the CDR3 is TGCGCCAGCAGCCAAGTCGGGGGAGTGGGCACTGAAGCTTTCTTT.

The chain combines TRBV10-2 with TRBJ2-6, with a possible D match to TRBD1 (6 bases). Trimming left V 8 bases short and J 2 bases short, with 16 bases between. This CDR3 comprises 16 residues. Germline values: CDR1 WSHSY, CDR2 SAAADI. CDR3 nucleotide sequence: TGCGCCAGCGGACTCGGACAGATCACTGGGGCCAACGTCCTGACTTTC. Translating gives CASGLGQITGANVLTF.

This chain joins TRBV11-2 and TRBJ2-1, with 8 nucleotides matching TRBD2. Germline CDR1 is SGHAT and CDR2 is FQNNGV. V was pared by 2 bases and J by 0 bases, with 6 bases of the junction left unmatched. This CDR3 has 17 residues. DNA of the CDR3: TGTGCCAGCAGCTTAAGCCCCAGCGGGGGCTCCTACAATGAGCAGTTCTTC. The encoded protein is CASSLSPSGGSYNEQFF. Variable domain in full (rest from reference TRBV11-2 and TRBJ2-1): EAGVAQSPRYKIIEKRQSVAFWCNPISGHATLYWYQQILGQGPKLLIQFQNNGVVDDSQLPKDRFSAERLKGVDSTLKIQPAKLEDSAVYLCASSLSPSGGSYNEQFFGPGTRLTVL.

This clone appeared a few times. V and J are TRBV19 and TRBJ1-2; D gene uncertain. Germline CDR1 and CDR2: LNHDA and SQIVND (reference sequence). The CDR3 runs to 13 residues. V was clipped by 3 bases and J by 6 bases, with 11 bases between them. The CDR3 bases are TGTGCCAGTAGTATCGTGGCGGGAGATGGCTACACCTTC. Its protein is CASSIVAGDGYTF. Looking up the rest from reference TRBV19 and TRBJ1-2 gives the full variable domain: DGGITQSPKYLFRKEGQNVTLSCEQNLNHDAMYWYRQDPGQGLRLIYYSQIVNDFQKGDIAEGYSVSREKKESFPLTVTSAQKNPTAFYLCASSIVAGDGYTFGSGTRLTVV.

The rearrangement uses TRBV19 and TRBJ2-7; D not certain. Germline CDR1 LNHDA, CDR2 SQIVND (reference sequence). V dropped 4 bases and J dropped 0 bases, with 10 bases sitting between them. The CDR3 covers 14 residues. This chain's CDR3 is CASSTAASSYEQYF. The CDR3 nucleotides are TGTGCCAGTAGTACGGCAGCGAGCTCCTACGAGCAGTACTTC.

V usage is TRBV4-3 and J usage is TRBJ2-1; 10 bases line up with TRBD1. V lost 7 bases to trimming and J lost 8 bases; unmatched junction nucleotides: 11. The CDR3 is 15 residues long. Germline loops: CDR1 LGHNA, CDR2 YSLEER. The CDR3 sequence: CASTLSGTGEDEQFF. For the CDR3, the DNA is TGCGCCAGCACCTTATCCGGGACAGGGGAGGATGAGCAGTTCTTC.

The table lists this clone with a few counts. The rearrangement joins TRBV7-8 to TRBJ2-7; D is undetermined. Trimming cost V 1 base and J 4 bases, with 17 bases left between them. The CDR3 covers 16 residues. CDR1 SGHVS and CDR2 FQNEAQ come from the germline V gene. The CDR3 nucleotides read TGTGCCAGCAGCTTAGATGTCCGGAATCGGCGGTACGAGCAGTACTTC. It codes for CASSLDVRNRRYEQYF.

This rearrangement joins TRBV10-3 to TRBJ2-3; D possibly corresponds to TRBD1 (5 bases). Deletions cut 7 bases from V and 5 bases from J, with 7 bases between. Germline CDR1 ENHRY, CDR2 SYGVKD. This CDR3 region has 11 residues. The CDR3 coding sequence is TGTGCCATCATTGACAGAGATACGCAGTATTTT. Its protein is CAIIDRDTQYF.

The chain has TRBV12-5 and TRBJ2-5, with 10 nucleotides matching TRBD2. CDR1 is LGHNT and CDR2 is FRNRAP in the germline V gene. V was pared by 0 bases and J by 5 bases, with 9 bases of the junction left unmatched. This CDR3 has 17 amino acids. The CDR3 loop is CASGLVPLAGARETQYF. Here the CDR3 DNA reads TGTGCTAGTGGTTTGGTACCCCTAGCGGGGGCCAGGGAGACCCAGTACTTC.